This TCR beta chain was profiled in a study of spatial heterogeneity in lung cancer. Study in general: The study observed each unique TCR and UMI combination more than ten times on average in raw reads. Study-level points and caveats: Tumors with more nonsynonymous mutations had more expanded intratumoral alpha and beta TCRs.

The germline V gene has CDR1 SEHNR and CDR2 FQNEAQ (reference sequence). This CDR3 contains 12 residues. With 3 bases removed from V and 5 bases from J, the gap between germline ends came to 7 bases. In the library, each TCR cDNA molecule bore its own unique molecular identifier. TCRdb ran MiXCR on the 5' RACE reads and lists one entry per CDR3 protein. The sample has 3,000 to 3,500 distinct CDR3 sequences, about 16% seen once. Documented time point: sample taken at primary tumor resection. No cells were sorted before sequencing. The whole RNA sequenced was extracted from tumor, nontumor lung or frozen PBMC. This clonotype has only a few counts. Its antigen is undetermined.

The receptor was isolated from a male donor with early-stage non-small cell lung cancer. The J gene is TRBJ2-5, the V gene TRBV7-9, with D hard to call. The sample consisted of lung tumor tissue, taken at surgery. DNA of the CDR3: TGTGCCAGCAGCTTTTCAATGGAGACCCAGTACTTC. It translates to CASSFSMETQYF. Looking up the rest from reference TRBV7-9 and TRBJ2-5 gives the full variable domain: DTGVSQNPRHKITKRGQNVTFRCDPISEHNRLYWYRQTLGQGPEFLTYFQNEAQLEKSRLLSDRFSAERPKGSFSTLEIQRTEQGDSAMYLCASSFSMETQYFGPGTRLLVL.